This note documents a single TCR beta chain sequence. This CDR3 is built from 16 residues. CDR1 and CDR2 (germline): SEHNR, FQNEAQ (reference sequence). Deletions cut 3 bases from V and 0 bases from J, with 9 bases between. The sample belongs to a study of blood T cell repertoires in COVID-19. Study details: Samples came from the United States, Italy and Spain, spanning acute and convalescent COVID-19. Sources were T cells, B-cell-depleted T cells, or PBMCs; the material itself was cDNA or gDNA.

This table comes from immunoSEQ multiplex PCR, and its TCRdb copy is limited to in-frame clones, with some not included. In the table there are some 30,000 clones, 85% to 90% of which are singletons. The receptor was isolated from a woman aged 70-85 years with active COVID-19. The V gene is TRBV7-9, the J gene TRBJ1-6, with D possibly TRBD1 on 5 matching bases. The specimen was peripheral blood. The CDR3: CASSLGGSSYNSPLHF. For the CDR3, the DNA is TGTGCCAGCAGCTTGGGGGGAAGCTCCTATAATTCACCCCTCCACTTT.